The rows below give T cell receptor beta chains drawn from one sample of a study of blood T cell repertoires in COVID-19. Sequenced by immunoSEQ multiplex PCR; TCRdb stores in-frame clones only, minus some. Of 250,000 to 300,000 clones listed, 82% are singletons. Sequencing was performed on PBMCs or T cells enriched from blood (not recorded which). The receptor source for this set is a middle-aged man who had been exposed to COVID-19. Each CDR3 is given with its conserved first and last residue. The D gene is left open where the match is weak. Clone size is not always given. Where it is, it says once, few, many or a class for expanded clones.

J gene | clone size | V gene | D gene | CDR3 protein | CDR3 DNA
TRBJ2-1 | . | TRBV9 | TRBD2 | CASQTSDYNEQFF | TGTGCCAGCCAAACTAGCGACTACAATGAGCAGTTCTTC
TRBJ1-1 | . | TRBV6-5 | TRBD1 | CASSFDRVGTEAFF | TGTGCCAGCAGCTTCGACAGGGTGGGCACTGAAGCTTTCTTT
TRBJ1-1 | . | TRBV27 | TRBD1 | CASSQQGQAFF | TGTGCCAGCAGTCAACAGGGGCAAGCTTTCTTT
TRBJ1-5 | . | TRBV7-6 | . | CASSLEGGGDQPQHF | TGTGCCAGCAGCTTAGAGGGTGGGGGGGATCAGCCCCAGCATTTT
TRBJ1-2 | . | TRBV9 | . | CASSRQDGPGSYTF | TGTGCCAGCAGCCGTCAGGACGGGCCGGGGAGCTACACCTTC
TRBJ1-6 | . | TRBV4-1 | . | CASSQERGNSPLHF | TGCGCCAGCAGCCAAGAACGGGGGAATTCACCCCTCCACTTT
TRBJ1-2 | . | TRBV6-7 | . | CASSYPRLYGYTF | TGTGCCAGCAGTTACCCCCGACTGTATGGCTACACCTTC
TRBJ2-2 | . | TRBV7-3 | . | CASSLTAANTGELFF | TGTGCCAGCAGCTTAACAGCGGCGAACACCGGGGAGCTGTTTTTT
TRBJ1-2 | . | TRBV29-1 | TRBD1 | CSVGFTGDNYGYTF | TGCAGCGTGGGATTCACAGGGGATAACTATGGCTACACCTTC
TRBJ1-4 | . | TRBV30 | . | CAWMRTTNEKLFF | TGTGCCTGGATGAGAACAACTAATGAAAAACTGTTTTTT
TRBJ2-3 | few | TRBV5-1 | . | CASSGTGTRSSTDTQYF | TGCGCCAGCAGCGGTACAGGTACCCGTTCTAGCACAGATACGCAGTATTTT
TRBJ1-1 | . | TRBV11-2 | . | CASSLSGIKRNTEAFF | TGTGCCAGCAGCTTATCGGGAATAAAAAGGAACACTGAAGCTTTCTTT
TRBJ2-5 | . | TRBV3-1/TRBV3-2 | TRBD2 | CASRTSGYQETQYF | TGTGCCAGCAGGACTAGCGGATACCAAGAGACCCAGTACTTC
TRBJ2-1 | . | TRBV30 | . | CAWDTIWGHLNEQFF | TGTGCCTGGGATACCATATGGGGACATCTCAATGAGCAGTTCTTC
TRBJ2-5 | . | TRBV18 | . | CASSLAVGQETQYF | TGTGCCAGCTCACTAGCCGTAGGACAAGAGACCCAGTACTTC
TRBJ2-7 | . | TRBV2 | TRBD1 | CASSDNRGLSYEQYF | TGTGCCAGCAGTGATAACAGGGGTTTGTCCTACGAGCAGTACTTC
TRBJ2-1 | . | TRBV7-8 | TRBD2 | CASSLRAGGRHNEQFF | TGTGCCAGCAGCTTGCGAGCGGGAGGGCGGCACAATGAGCAGTTCTTC
TRBJ1-5 | . | TRBV4-2 | TRBD1 | CASSQTGVNQPQHF | TGTGCCAGCAGCCAAACAGGGGTTAATCAGCCCCAGCATTTT
TRBJ2-1 | . | TRBV10-2 | TRBD2 | CASSESKLAWTSGPYNEQFF | TGCGCCAGCAGTGAGTCGAAATTGGCGTGGACTAGCGGACCCTACAATGAGCAGTTCTTC
TRBJ2-1 | . | TRBV10-1 | TRBD2 | CASSGGGRNEQFF | TGCGCCAGCAGTGGGGGGGGAAGGAATGAGCAGTTCTTC
TRBJ2-7 | once | TRBV3-1/TRBV3-2 | . | CASSQAAGYEQYF | TGTGCCAGCAGCCAAGCTGCCGGCTACGAGCAGTACTTC
TRBJ2-1 | . | TRBV27 | TRBD1 | CASSFLGQGSGEQFF | TGTGCCAGCAGTTTTCTCGGACAGGGATCAGGTGAGCAGTTCTTC
TRBJ2-1 | . | TRBV11-3 | TRBD2 | CASSPRTSGSGEQFF | TGTGCCAGCAGCCCCCGGACTAGCGGGAGCGGGGAGCAGTTCTTC
TRBJ2-2 | few | TRBV7-2 | . | CASISGPQRAGELFF | TGTGCCAGCATCAGCGGACCCCAGCGGGCCGGGGAGCTGTTTTTT
TRBJ2-1 | . | TRBV19 | . | CASLPTRRSSYNEQFF | TGTGCCAGCCTTCCTACCCGGAGGTCGTCCTACAATGAGCAGTTCTTC
TRBJ2-5 | . | TRBV5-4 | TRBD2 | CASSLGLAGVETQYF | TGTGCCAGCAGCTTGGGGCTAGCGGGAGTAGAGACCCAGTACTTC